Sequencing of this T cell receptor (beta chain) was carried out in a study of blood T cell repertoires in COVID-19. TCRdb's table, derived via immunoSEQ multiplex PCR, lists solely in-frame clones and lacks some. The data contain about 33,000 clones, about 91% of them singletons. This CDR3 contains 15 residues. Germline V CDR1 and CDR2: SGHDN, FVKESK. V shed 1 base and J shed 2 bases, with 12 bases lying between them. This chain links TRBV14 with TRBJ2-7; no reliable D call. Sequencing was carried out using peripheral blood. This TCR was recovered from a human donor in a cohort sampled during active COVID-19. The CDR3 DNA follows: TGTGCCAGCAGCCAAGTCGAGGCACTTCCCTACGAGCAGTACTTC. Translation gives CASSQVEALPYEQYF.